The TCR beta chain under discussion was sequenced for a study of blood T cell repertoires in COVID-19. On the study more broadly: COVID-19 samples, acute and convalescent, were from the United States, Italy and Spain. T cells, B-cell-depleted T cells, or PBMCs supplied cDNA or gDNA.

Germline lookup yields CDR1 SGDLS and CDR2 YYNGEE. V lost 4 bases and J lost 5, with 21 bases in between. CDR3 length: 16 amino acids. As originally analysed: Reference gene primer amplification in the assay estimated nucleated cell counts. Generated by immunoSEQ multiplex PCR, the TCRdb table keeps only in-frame clones and is missing some. V and J calls and clone size come straight from that table; D and trimming were deduced from the DNA. The sample consists of around 56,000 clones, 80% of them appearing once. V is TRBV9 and J is TRBJ2-5, with D hard to call. Specimen: peripheral blood. This receptor was identified in a man between 60 and 75 years old with acute or convalescent COVID-19. The CDR3 nucleotides are TGTGCCAGCAGCCCAGATGGGCGCGTTACAACCGAGACCCAGTACTTC. It specifies CASSPDGRVTTETQYF.